These T cell receptor beta chains were read from a single sample in a study of T cell clonotyping in hematopoietic cell transplantation. Using immunoSEQ multiplex PCR, the repertoire was profiled, and TCRdb retains in-frame clones only, with some absent. Of fewer than 70,000 clones listed, 85% to 95% are singletons. The sequencing sample was made of peripheral blood mononuclear cells. These receptors were collected from a man aged 50 to 59 in good health. Some clones in this sample may be carry-over from other donors' samples. CDR3s include the opening cysteine and the closing phenylalanine or tryptophan. A D gene is named only where the DNA matches it firmly. The size field is filled for only some rows; it gives once, few, many or a size class.

abundance: -; j_gene: TRBJ2-1; v_gene: TRBV13; d_gene: -; CDR3nt: TGTGCCAGCAGCGAGCTGGGGGGCCGGGATGAGCAGTTCTTC; CDR3aa: CASSELGGRDEQFF
abundance: once; j_gene: TRBJ2-3; v_gene: TRBV6-5; d_gene: -; CDR3nt: TGTGCCAGCAGTTACTCGTTTAGCAGGGCAGATACGCAGTATTTT; CDR3aa: CASSYSFSRADTQYF
abundance: -; j_gene: TRBJ2-7; v_gene: TRBV6-5; d_gene: -; CDR3nt: TGTGCCAGCAGTTACACCAGGGGGGGGCACCCCTACGAGCAGTACTTC; CDR3aa: CASSYTRGGHPYEQYF
abundance: -; j_gene: TRBJ2-7; v_gene: TRBV14; d_gene: -; CDR3nt: TGTGCCAGCAGCCAAGTCCGACTGACAATGAGGGAGCAGTACTTC; CDR3aa: CASSQVRLTMREQYF
abundance: -; j_gene: TRBJ2-7; v_gene: TRBV30; d_gene: -; CDR3nt: TGTGCCTGGAGTCTCCCATACGAGCAGTACTTC; CDR3aa: CAWSLPYEQYF
abundance: once; j_gene: TRBJ1-5; v_gene: TRBV5-6; d_gene: -; CDR3nt: TGTGCCAGCAGCTTGGGGAATCAGCCCCAGCATTTT; CDR3aa: CASSLGNQPQHF
abundance: -; j_gene: TRBJ2-3; v_gene: TRBV6-1; d_gene: -; CDR3nt: TGTGCCAGTTCGACAGGCCCGAGGGATACGCAGTATTTT; CDR3aa: CASSTGPRDTQYF
abundance: -; j_gene: TRBJ2-5; v_gene: TRBV7-2; d_gene: -; CDR3nt: TGTGCCAGCAGGGACTTCACAAAAGAGACCCAGTACTTC; CDR3aa: CASRDFTKETQYF
abundance: -; j_gene: TRBJ1-2; v_gene: TRBV5-1; d_gene: TRBD1; CDR3nt: TGCGCCAGCAGCTTTGACAGGGATGATGGCTACACCTTC; CDR3aa: CASSFDRDDGYTF
abundance: -; j_gene: TRBJ2-7; v_gene: TRBV27; d_gene: TRBD1; CDR3nt: TGTGCCAGTAGGACAGGCGAATACGAGCAGTACTTC; CDR3aa: CASRTGEYEQYF
abundance: once; j_gene: TRBJ1-1; v_gene: TRBV28; d_gene: -; CDR3nt: TGTGCCAGCAGTTCCTACCGACAGTCCACTGAAGCTTTCTTT; CDR3aa: CASSSYRQSTEAFF
abundance: -; j_gene: TRBJ1-1; v_gene: TRBV19; d_gene: TRBD1; CDR3nt: TGTGCCAGTAACACTCTACAGGGGGACACTGAAGCTTTCTTT; CDR3aa: CASNTLQGDTEAFF
abundance: -; j_gene: TRBJ2-2; v_gene: TRBV10-3; d_gene: -; CDR3nt: TGTGCCATCAGTGAGAAGGGGCAGGGGGGCACCGGGGAGCTGTTTTTT; CDR3aa: CAISEKGQGGTGELFF
abundance: -; j_gene: TRBJ2-7; v_gene: TRBV4-1; d_gene: -; CDR3nt: TGCGCCAGCAGCCAAGATGGGCAGGGAGGCTACGAGCAGTACTTC; CDR3aa: CASSQDGQGGYEQYF
abundance: -; j_gene: TRBJ2-1; v_gene: TRBV19; d_gene: TRBD2; CDR3nt: TGTGCCAGTAGTATCCGCGGGGGGGCCTTGTGGAATGAGCAGTTCTTC; CDR3aa: CASSIRGGALWNEQFF
abundance: -; j_gene: TRBJ1-5; v_gene: TRBV28; d_gene: -; CDR3nt: TGTGCCAGCAGTCTAATGGGGCAGAACGGCAATCAGCCCCAGCATTTT; CDR3aa: CASSLMGQNGNQPQHF
abundance: -; j_gene: TRBJ2-2; v_gene: TRBV4-3; d_gene: -; CDR3nt: TGCGCCAGCAGCCAAGACAGGCTCAGGAACACCGGGGAGCTGTTTTTT; CDR3aa: CASSQDRLRNTGELFF
abundance: few; j_gene: TRBJ1-1; v_gene: TRBV29-1; d_gene: TRBD1; CDR3nt: TGCAGCGTACTACAGGGGGCTGAGGCTTTCTTT; CDR3aa: CSVLQGAEAFF
abundance: -; j_gene: TRBJ2-5; v_gene: TRBV6-1; d_gene: -; CDR3nt: TGTGCCAGCAATAGGGGGGGGCGCTTGGAGACCCAGTACTTC; CDR3aa: CASNRGGRLETQYF
abundance: -; j_gene: TRBJ2-7; v_gene: TRBV10-3; d_gene: -; CDR3nt: TGTGCCATCAGCCCTAGCTCCTACGAGCAGTACTTC; CDR3aa: CAISPSSYEQYF
abundance: -; j_gene: TRBJ1-5; v_gene: TRBV6-1; d_gene: -; CDR3nt: TGTGCCAGCAGTGAAAGGAGTTCCCAGCCCCAGCATTTT; CDR3aa: CASSERSSQPQHF
abundance: -; j_gene: TRBJ2-5; v_gene: TRBV7-2; d_gene: TRBD2; CDR3nt: TGTGCCAGCAGCTTAAGCGGGAGTAAAGAGACCCAGTACTTC; CDR3aa: CASSLSGSKETQYF
abundance: -; j_gene: TRBJ2-1; v_gene: TRBV2; d_gene: -; CDR3nt: TGTGCCAGCGGACTCGGAGGCGGAAATGAGCAGTTCTTC; CDR3aa: CASGLGGGNEQFF
abundance: -; j_gene: TRBJ2-7; v_gene: TRBV19; d_gene: -; CDR3nt: TGTGCCAGTAGTATGGGCGGGCGCGCCTACGAGCAGTACTTC; CDR3aa: CASSMGGRAYEQYF
abundance: -; j_gene: TRBJ1-5; v_gene: TRBV9; d_gene: TRBD1; CDR3nt: TGTGCCAGCAGCGAACAGGGGGCACAGCCCCAGCATTTT; CDR3aa: CASSEQGAQPQHF
abundance: -; j_gene: TRBJ1-3; v_gene: TRBV9; d_gene: TRBD1; CDR3nt: TGTGCCAGCAGCGAAACAGGGGGCTCTGGAAACACCATATATTTT; CDR3aa: CASSETGGSGNTIYF
abundance: -; j_gene: TRBJ1-2; v_gene: TRBV7-2; d_gene: -; CDR3nt: TGTGCCAGCAGCTTAGAGAGGGAGAATGGCTACACCTTC; CDR3aa: CASSLERENGYTF
abundance: -; j_gene: TRBJ2-2; v_gene: TRBV27; d_gene: TRBD1; CDR3nt: TGTGCCAGCAGTTTGGGCAGGGGGTTGAGCGGGGAGCTGTTTTTT; CDR3aa: CASSLGRGLSGELFF
abundance: -; j_gene: TRBJ2-3; v_gene: TRBV28; d_gene: -; CDR3nt: TGTGCCAGCGGGACTGGACAGAACACAGATACGCAGTATTTT; CDR3aa: CASGTGQNTDTQYF
abundance: -; j_gene: TRBJ1-2; v_gene: TRBV19; d_gene: -; CDR3nt: TGTGCCAGTAGTGCCTTGAATGCGGGGGGCACCTTC; CDR3aa: CASSALNAGGTF
abundance: -; j_gene: TRBJ1-6; v_gene: TRBV7-3; d_gene: -; CDR3nt: TGTGCCAGCAGCTTACGTCCGGGGCTGAATTCACCCCTCCACTTT; CDR3aa: CASSLRPGLNSPLHF
abundance: -; j_gene: TRBJ2-5; v_gene: TRBV28; d_gene: -; CDR3nt: TGTGCCAGCAGTTTATCTTACGGCGAGGAGACCCAGTACTTC; CDR3aa: CASSLSYGEETQYF
abundance: -; j_gene: TRBJ2-6; v_gene: TRBV28; d_gene: -; CDR3nt: TGTGCCAGCAGTTTAGCCTCTATGGGGTCTGGGGCCAACGTCCTGACTTTC; CDR3aa: CASSLASMGSGANVLTF
abundance: -; j_gene: TRBJ2-7; v_gene: TRBV28; d_gene: -; CDR3nt: TGTGCCAGCAGTTCAGGGTACAGCTACGAGCAGTACTTC; CDR3aa: CASSSGYSYEQYF
abundance: -; j_gene: TRBJ2-3; v_gene: TRBV5-1; d_gene: -; CDR3nt: TGCGCCAGCAGCGAAACAGGTGCTAGCACAGATACGCAGTATTTT; CDR3aa: CASSETGASTDTQYF
abundance: -; j_gene: TRBJ1-2; v_gene: TRBV19; d_gene: -; CDR3nt: TGTGCCAGTAGTATAGGAGGCTTACCCAGCTATGGCTACACCTTC; CDR3aa: CASSIGGLPSYGYTF
abundance: once; j_gene: TRBJ2-3; v_gene: TRBV28; d_gene: -; CDR3nt: TGTGCCAGCAGTTTAATGGGGCGGAGGAGCACAGATACGCAGTATTTT; CDR3aa: CASSLMGRRSTDTQYF
abundance: once; j_gene: TRBJ1-6; v_gene: TRBV25-1; d_gene: -; CDR3nt: TGTGCCAGCAGTGGAGAACAGGTCGAGAATTCACCCCTCCACTTT; CDR3aa: CASSGEQVENSPLHF
abundance: -; j_gene: TRBJ2-2; v_gene: TRBV19; d_gene: TRBD2; CDR3nt: TGTGCCAGTAGTTTCTCCCCGGGACTAGCTATCACCGGGGAGCTGTTTTTT; CDR3aa: CASSFSPGLAITGELFF
abundance: -; j_gene: TRBJ1-1; v_gene: TRBV6-1; d_gene: -; CDR3nt: TGTGCCAGCAGTGAAATGCGGTACACTGAAGCTTTCTTT; CDR3aa: CASSEMRYTEAFF
abundance: -; j_gene: TRBJ2-2; v_gene: TRBV29-1; d_gene: -; CDR3nt: TGCAGCGTTGAAGAGTGGGAAGGGGTAGTCCCCGGGGAGCTGTTTTTT; CDR3aa: CSVEEWEGVVPGELFF
abundance: -; j_gene: TRBJ1-1; v_gene: TRBV7-9; d_gene: -; CDR3nt: TGTGCCAGCAGCCCGTCGAACACTGAAGCTTTCTTT; CDR3aa: CASSPSNTEAFF
abundance: -; j_gene: TRBJ2-5; v_gene: TRBV5-4; d_gene: -; CDR3nt: TGTGCCAGCAGCTTGGCCGACGGGGAGACCCAGTACTTC; CDR3aa: CASSLADGETQYF
abundance: -; j_gene: TRBJ1-5; v_gene: TRBV6-1; d_gene: TRBD1; CDR3nt: TGTGCCAGCAGGCGGACAGGGTCCCAGCCCCAGCATTTT; CDR3aa: CASRRTGSQPQHF
abundance: -; j_gene: TRBJ1-5; v_gene: TRBV10-3; d_gene: TRBD1; CDR3nt: TGTGCCATCAGGGTATCCGACAGGGAGAATCAGCCCCAGCATTTT; CDR3aa: CAIRVSDRENQPQHF
abundance: -; j_gene: TRBJ1-1; v_gene: TRBV28; d_gene: -; CDR3nt: TGTGCCAGCATGACAGCTATAAACACTGAAGCTTTCTTT; CDR3aa: CASMTAINTEAFF
abundance: -; j_gene: TRBJ1-6; v_gene: TRBV11-2; d_gene: TRBD1; CDR3nt: TGTGCCAGCAGCCGCAACCGACAGGGGACATCACCCCTCCACTTT; CDR3aa: CASSRNRQGTSPLHF
abundance: -; j_gene: TRBJ2-2; v_gene: TRBV28; d_gene: -; CDR3nt: TGTGCCAGCGGTATTTTTCGGATTCTAAACACCGGGGAGCTGTTTTTT; CDR3aa: CASGIFRILNTGELFF
abundance: -; j_gene: TRBJ1-2; v_gene: TRBV6-5; d_gene: -; CDR3nt: TGTGCCAGCAGTTGGGGAGGGAGCTATGGCTACACCTTC; CDR3aa: CASSWGGSYGYTF
abundance: -; j_gene: TRBJ2-7; v_gene: TRBV7-8; d_gene: TRBD2; CDR3nt: TGTGCCAGCAGCTTAGGCCGTTGGCTAGCGGGAGGCCCAACCTACGAGCAGTACTTC; CDR3aa: CASSLGRWLAGGPTYEQYF